Below, 25 T cell receptor beta chains from the same sample are listed, as sequenced in a study of cytomegalovirus exposure and HLA in healthy donors listed by TCRdb under 2017. To prepare the library, the immunoSEQ multiplex PCR assay was applied. For the multiplex PCR, a mixture combining 60 forward primers for TCR Vbeta segments and 13 reverse primers for TCR Jbeta segments was used. The source is immuneACCESS, and TCRdb retained only in-frame sequences with V and J called. Part of the clones is not carried over; for the studies checked, unresolved V genes explain less than half of this, and the remainder is unexplained. The sample table records roughly 180,000 clones; around 74% of these occur just once. The ten biggest clones cover roughly 1.5% of the sample. Sequenced: PBMCs. The receptor source for this set is a girl aged 10-17 years in good health and CMV-seropositive.

The chain carries TRBV5-1 and TRBJ2-3; possible D gene TRBD2, 7 bases. The germline gives CDR1 SGHRS, CDR2 YFSETQ. V was trimmed by 1 base and J by 4 bases, leaving 22 bases between them. The CDR3 contains 18 residues. The CDR3, as DNA: TGCGCCAGCAGCTTGAGGTGGGGGGGCAGGGAGGACTCAGATACGCAGTATTTT. It encodes CASSLRWGGREDSDTQYF.

A word on this clone: The sample holds other DNA sequences that translate to the same CDR3. This chain joins TRBV9 and TRBJ2-5, with 10 positions matching TRBD2. The junction had 9 bases not matched to a gene; V was cut back by 3 bases and J by 4 bases. Germline V gene sequence: CDR1 SGDLS, CDR2 YYNGEE. The CDR3 is 16 residues long. This CDR3 reads CASSGSIAGGLETQYF. The CDR3, as DNA: TGTGCCAGCAGCGGATCAATAGCGGGGGGATTAGAGACCCAGTACTTC. Based on the CDR3 plus reference TRBV9 and TRBJ2-5, the full variable domain is DSGVTQTPKHLITATGQRVTLRCSPRSGDLSVYWYQQSLDQGLQFLIQYYNGEERAKGNILERFSAQQFPDLHSELNLSSLELGDSALYFCASSGSIAGGLETQYFGPGTRLLVL.

The V call is TRBV5-5, the J call TRBJ2-2; 8 bases agree with TRBD1. The junction had 3 bases not matched to a gene; V was cut back by 3 bases and J by 2 bases. Germline values: CDR1 SGHKS, CDR2 YYEKEE (reference sequence). The CDR3 contains 15 residues. CDR3 sequence (DNA): TGTGCCAGCAGCTCACAGGGGGTTAACACCGGGGAGCTGTTTTTT. Protein: CASSSQGVNTGELFF.

V usage is TRBV10-3 and J usage is TRBJ2-3; D may be TRBD1 (5 bases). V dropped 0 bases and J dropped 2 bases, with 9 bases sitting between them. In germline, CDR1 is ENHRY, CDR2 SYGVKD. This CDR3 region has 15 residues. CDR3 sequence reads: CAISESPTVTDTQYF. The CDR3 bases are TGTGCCATCAGTGAGTCACCGACAGTCACAGATACGCAGTATTTT.

The chain recombines TRBV7-2 with TRBJ2-7; 9 nucleotides match TRBD1. With V trimmed by 7 bases and J by 4 bases, 8 bases remained unmatched. CDR1 is SGHTA and CDR2 is FQGNSA in the germline V gene. The CDR3 contains 14 residues. The CDR3 region is CASNGQGIGYEQYF. The CDR3 bases are TGTGCCAGCAACGGACAGGGGATTGGGTACGAGCAGTACTTC. Filled out from reference TRBV7-2 and TRBJ2-7, the complete variable domain reads GAGVSQSPSNKVTEKGKDVELRCDPISGHTALYWYRQSLGQGLEFLIYFQGNSAPDKSGLPSDRFSAERTGGSVSTLTIQRTQQEDSAVYLCASNGQGIGYEQYFGPGTRLTVT.

This clone was observed a single time. This chain uses TRBV7-2 with TRBJ2-5; TRBD2 matches at 12 bases. With 1 base clipped from V and 7 bases from J, the junction kept 7 bases outside the gene matches. CDR3 length: 16 amino acids. CDR1 SGHTA and CDR2 FQGNSA come from the germline V gene. CDR3 protein: CASSLDLAGGLGTQYF. The CDR3 DNA is TGTGCCAGCAGCTTAGATCTAGCGGGGGGGCTAGGGACCCAGTACTTC.

This chain uses TRBV7-6 with TRBJ1-5; tentative D call: TRBD1 (6 bases). Per germline, CDR1 SGHVS and CDR2 FNYEAQ. Trimming pared 5 bases from V and 5 bases from J, leaving 16 bases between. CDR3 length: 15 amino acids. CDR3 sequence reads: CASSLDGGADQPQHF. The CDR3 DNA follows: TGTGCCAGCAGCCTCGATGGGGGGGCAGATCAGCCCCAGCATTTT.

The V gene is TRBV5-8, the J gene TRBJ1-5; 8 bases align to TRBD1. CDR3 size: 16 residues. Germline lookup yields CDR1 SGHTS and CDR2 YDEGEE. V dropped 0 bases and J dropped 4; count of bases not matched to a gene: 6. The CDR3 spells CASSLAGQGRNQPQHF. The CDR3 DNA follows: TGTGCCAGCAGCTTGGCCGGACAGGGTCGAAATCAGCCCCAGCATTTT.

The chain combines TRBV5-1 with TRBJ1-1, with D tentatively TRBD1 (5 bases). From germline, CDR1 is SGHRS and CDR2 YFSETQ. The ends were cut back, 0 bases at V and 3 bases at J, with 12 bases in the middle. This CDR3 has 15 residues. CDR3 protein: CASSLARGMDTEAFF. The CDR3 bases are TGCGCCAGCAGCTTGGCTCGGGGGATGGACACTGAAGCTTTCTTT.

This clone was seen more than once but under ten times. The chain is built from TRBV14 and TRBJ2-5, with D perhaps matching TRBD2 (6 bases). Trimming removed 2 bases from V and 9 bases from J, with 13 bases in between. This CDR3 is built from 13 residues. In germline, CDR1 is SGHDN, CDR2 FVKESK. Here the CDR3 reads CASSQSGVGAQYF. The CDR3 DNA sequence: TGTGCCAGCAGCCAATCGGGGGTCGGGGCCCAGTACTTC. The whole variable domain, remainder taken from reference TRBV14 and TRBJ2-5, is EAGVTQFPSHSVIEKGQTVTLRCDPISGHDNLYWYRRVMGKEIKFLLHFVKESKQDESGMPNNRFLAERTGGTYSTLKVQPAELEDSGVYFCASSQSGVGAQYFGPGTRLLVL.

The chain couples TRBV27 to TRBJ2-5; perhaps TRBD2 as D (6 bases). Deletions cut 5 bases from V and 1 base from J, with 11 bases between. Germline V gene data show CDR1 as MNHEY and CDR2 as SMNVEV (reference sequence). The CDR3 sequence is 14 residues long. The CDR3 DNA sequence: TGTGCCAGCAGTCTACGACTAGGCCAAGAGACCCAGTACTTC. Translated: CASSLRLGQETQYF.

The rearrangement links TRBV29-1 to TRBJ2-2, with TRBD2 as a possible D gene (5 bases). CDR3 length equals 12 residues. CDR1 SQVTM and CDR2 ANQGSEA come from the germline V gene. The V and J ends lost 6 bases and 4 bases respectively, with 9 bases between them. CDR3 region: CSVVGLTGELFF. The CDR3 DNA sequence: TGCAGCGTCGTTGGACTCACCGGGGAGCTGTTTTTT.

This sequence joins TRBV9 and TRBJ1-3; 9 nucleotides align to TRBD1. The CDR3 sequence is 16 residues long. Germline values: CDR1 SGDLS, CDR2 YYNGEE. Losses at the gene ends were 2 bases for V and 0 bases for J; bases not matched to a gene: 3. For the CDR3, the DNA is TGTGCCAGCAGCGTGGGACAGGGCCTCTCTGGAAACACCATATATTTT. Translating it yields CASSVGQGLSGNTIYF.

In DNA, the CDR3 is TGCAGCGTTGGGGGGGAGGGACTAGCGTTAGATACGCAGTATTTT. Translated, it gives CSVGGEGLALDTQYF. The chain joins TRBV29-1 to TRBJ2-3; TRBD2 agrees at 10 bases. The CDR3 is 15 amino acids. The V and J ends lost 4 bases and 5 bases, in that order; junction bases with no gene match: 9. Germline assignment: CDR1 SQVTM and CDR2 ANQGSEA.

The rearrangement links TRBV7-9 to TRBJ2-7; TRBD1 is a possible D gene (5 bases). CDR3 length: 14 residues. Germline CDR1 and CDR2: SEHNR and FQNEAQ (reference sequence). Trimming removed 1 base from V and 4 bases from J, with 11 bases in between. This chain's CDR3 is CASSLGPGMYEQYF. The CDR3 DNA is TGTGCCAGCAGCTTAGGGCCAGGGATGTACGAGCAGTACTTC.

Only one count was recorded for this clone. The rearrangement joins TRBV4-3 to TRBJ2-7; 9 nucleotides align to TRBD1. The trim removed 0 bases at V and 5 bases at J, leaving 8 bases unmatched. CDR1 is LGHNA and CDR2 is YSLEER in the germline V gene. The CDR3 runs 16 residues. As DNA, the CDR3 is TGCGCCAGCAGCCAAGATTACGGGACAGGGAGTGACGAGCAGTACTTC. Translated, it gives CASSQDYGTGSDEQYF.

This clone showed up just once. The CDR3 region is CASTFGGGAYNEQFF. The CDR3 DNA follows: TGTGCCAGCACCTTCGGCGGGGGGGCCTACAATGAGCAGTTCTTC. The V call is TRBV7-6, the J call TRBJ2-1; 9 bases fit TRBD2. Germline V gives CDR1 SGHVS, CDR2 FNYEAQ. This CDR3 contains 15 residues. The V and J ends lost 7 bases and 2 bases, in that order; junction bases with no gene match: 6. The whole variable domain, remainder taken from reference TRBV7-6 and TRBJ2-1, is GAGVSQSPRYKVTKRGQDVALRCDPISGHVSLYWYRQALGQGPEFLTYFNYEAQQDKSGLPNDRFSAERPEGSISTLTIQRTEQRDSAMYRCASTFGGGAYNEQFFGPGTRLTVL.

This chain uses TRBV11-3 with TRBJ2-2; 9 nucleotides match TRBD1. V was pared by 3 bases and J by 0 bases, with 8 bases of the junction left unmatched. The germline V gene has CDR1 SGHNT and CDR2 YENEEA. The CDR3 covers 18 residues. The CDR3 sequence: CASSFTLRDRANTGELFF. The CDR3 region has the DNA TGTGCCAGCAGCTTTACTTTGCGGGACAGGGCGAACACCGGGGAGCTGTTTTTT.

To note about this clone: The junction departs from germline at one end; a sequencing error may be responsible. This chain links TRBV6-6 with TRBJ2-3, with 11 bases identical to TRBD1. This CDR3 region has 13 residues. Germline values: CDR1 MNHNY, CDR2 SVGAGI (reference sequence). The CDR3 loop reads CASSYSMGQGVNF. CDR3 in DNA: TGTGCCAGCAGTTACTCGATGGGACAGGGGGTGAATTTT.

This chain connects TRBV9 to TRBJ1-1, with 8 bases aligning to TRBD1. The germline gives CDR1 SGDLS, CDR2 YYNGEE. CDR3 length equals 15 residues. Unmatched junction bases numbered 2, after V lost 0 bases and J lost 1 base. The CDR3, as DNA: TGTGCCAGCAGCGTAGGCCAGGGGGCGAACACTGAAGCTTTCTTT. Its translation is CASSVGQGANTEAFF.

This chain uses TRBV27 with TRBJ1-1, with TRBD1 identical over 7 bases. CDR3 length: 17 amino acids. Germline CDR1 reads MNHEY; CDR2 reads SMNVEV (reference sequence). The J segment lost 0 bases and the V segment lost 5 bases, leaving 12 bases of the junction unmatched. The CDR3 DNA reads as TGTGCCAGCAGTGTCCAACAGGGGAAGGGTGTGAACACTGAAGCTTTCTTT. As protein: CASSVQQGKGVNTEAFF.

This clone was seen a single time. The gene calls are TRBV5-1 and TRBJ2-2; tentative D call: TRBD2 (6 bases). Germline CDR1 reads SGHRS; CDR2 reads YFSETQ. Trimming removed 2 bases from V and 1 base from J, with 9 bases in between. The CDR3 extends over 15 amino acids. The CDR3 loop is CASSFGGKNTGELFF. The CDR3 DNA is TGCGCCAGCAGCTTTGGGGGGAAGAACACCGGGGAGCTGTTTTTT.

The chain carries TRBV11-2 and TRBJ1-1, with D possibly being TRBD1 (5 bases). The germline CDR1 and CDR2 sequences are SGHAT and FQNNGV. The V end lost 4 bases, the J end lost 1 base, and 7 bases lay between the germline ends. The CDR3 totals 13 residues. The CDR3 DNA follows: TGTGCCAGCAGCTACACAGGGAACACTGAAGCTTTCTTT. This sequence encodes CASSYTGNTEAFF.

The chain couples TRBV6-1 to TRBJ1-2, with 10 positions matching TRBD1. Germline-derived CDR1 and CDR2 are MNHNS and SASEGT. The CDR3 length is 14 residues. Trimming at V came to 6 bases and at J to 5 bases, leaving 6 bases not matched to a gene. This chain's CDR3 is CASSKTGGGYGYTF. The CDR3 DNA reads TGTGCCAGCAGCAAGACAGGGGGCGGATATGGCTACACCTTC.

The chain carries TRBV11-3 and TRBJ2-2, with D possibly matching TRBD1 (6 bases). This CDR3 region has 16 residues. V was pared by 4 bases and J by 1 base, with 13 bases between. Germline V gives CDR1 SGHNT, CDR2 YENEEA. The CDR3: CASSSSGQKNTGELFF. The CDR3 DNA reads as TGTGCCAGCAGCTCTTCGGGACAAAAGAACACCGGGGAGCTGTTTTTT.